The 8 T cell receptor beta chains below all came from one sample that was sequenced in a study of T cell clonality in common variable immunodeficiency. Regarding the study as a whole: Reportedly, TCR beta sequences from common variable immunodeficiency showed fewer deletions and N-nucleotide insertions.

No antigens are known for them. Assay used: immunoSEQ multiplex PCR; TCRdb lists only in-frame clones, some missing. The sample presents some 25,000 clones, none singletons. Sequencing was done on a sample of peripheral blood mononuclear cells. Receptors were obtained from a human donor with common variable immunodeficiency.

The sample holds many counts of this clone. Sequencing ends 3 residues short of the CDR3 end; the germline J gene provides the rest. J is TRBJ2-1 and V is TRBV7-9; TRBD1 might be the D (6 bases). Germline V gives CDR1 SEHNR, CDR2 FQNEAQ (reference sequence). CDR3 length: 12 amino acids. Trimming stripped 5 bases from V and 6 bases from J, with 8 bases between. Incomplete CDR3 DNA: TGTGCCAGCAGCCCGGACAGCAATGAG. Translating gives CASSPDSNE. The full CDR3 protein is CASSPDSNEQFF. The full variable domain, completed using reference TRBV7-9 and TRBJ2-1, is DTGVSQNPRHKITKRGQNVTFRCDPISEHNRLYWYRQTLGQGPEFLTYFQNEAQLEKSRLLSDRFSAERPKGSFSTLEIQRTEQGDSAMYLCASSPDSNEQFFGPGTRLTVL.

Concerning this clone: From the germline J gene comes the end of the CDR3, since the read stops 3 residues before it. The chain has TRBV2 and TRBJ1-2, with D maybe TRBD1 (5 bases). This CDR3 comprises 10 residues. Germline-derived CDR1 and CDR2 are SNHLY and FYNNEI. The CDR3 bases that were read are TGTGCCATAACAGGTGGCGGC. Translation gives CAITGGG. The whole CDR3 sequence is CAITGGGYTF.

This clone was observed many times. Germline and junction disagree at one end, which may indicate a read error. The read is 3 residues too short to cover the CDR3 end, so that end is filled in from the germline J gene. The chain employs TRBV12-3 or TRBV12-4 and TRBJ1-2, with TRBD1 matching over 7 bases. This CDR3 contains 14 residues. CDR3 residues: CVSSLSGTAYGYTF. CDR3 DNA (partial): TGTGTCAGCAGTTTATCTGGGACAGCCTATGGC.

This clone was counted ten times or more. The missing CDR3 end, 3 residues past where the read stops, is filled in from the germline J gene. The chain employs TRBV10-1 and TRBJ2-1; TRBD2 agrees at 13 bases. V gave up 4 bases and J gave up 8 bases; unmatched junction bases: 8. The CDR3 has 16 amino acids. Germline CDR1 reads WNHNN; CDR2 reads SYGVQD (reference sequence). CDR3 DNA (partial): TGCGCCAGCAGTGGAATCGGGACTAGCGGGACCCATGAG. Residues: CASSGIGTSGTHE. The CDR3 as a whole reads CASSGIGTSGTHEQFF.

This clone has more than one count but fewer than ten. The read ends 3 residues before the CDR3 terminus; that terminus is restored from the germline J gene. This chain uses TRBV2 with TRBJ2-3, with D perhaps matching TRBD2 (5 bases). The CDR3 is 14 residues long. The ends were cut back, 6 bases at V and 2 bases at J, with 12 bases in the middle. CDR1 and CDR2 (germline): SNHLY, FYNNEI. CDR3 DNA (partial): TGTGCCAGCAGCCCCACTAGACCCACAGATACG. Protein product: CASSPTRPTDT. The entire CDR3 protein is CASSPTRPTDTQYF.

Ten or more counts support this clone. The read halts 3 residues ahead of the CDR3 end, with the missing end drawn from the germline J gene. This chain links TRBV20-1 with TRBJ2-3, with 11 positions matching TRBD1. Germline CDR1 reads DFQATT; CDR2 reads SNEGSKA (reference sequence). The CDR3 consists of 15 residues. The J segment lost 4 bases and the V segment lost 4 bases, leaving 7 bases of the junction unmatched. The sequenced CDR3 bases are TGCAGTGCTATGGACAGGGGGCTGGGAGCAGATACG. This codes for CSAMDRGLGADT. The full-length CDR3 reads as CSAMDRGLGADTQYF.

As for this clone: The CDR3 is cut off 3 residues early in the read; its end comes from the germline J gene. This chain links TRBV6-2 or TRBV6-3 with TRBJ1-2, with D perhaps matching TRBD1 (5 bases). V lost 6 bases and J 0 bases, leaving 17 bases between the germline ends. Germline V CDR1 and CDR2: MNHEY, SVGEGT. The CDR3 loop spans 16 amino acids. The CDR3 reads CASSWGRNGPNYGYTF. The part of the CDR3 DNA that was read is TGTGCCAGCAGCTGGGGCAGGAACGGACCTAACTATGGC.

This clone has at least ten counts. The read halts 3 residues ahead of the CDR3 end, with the missing end drawn from the germline J gene. This chain connects TRBV7-3 to TRBJ2-1; TRBD2 matches at 9 bases. The germline V gene has CDR1 SGHTA and CDR2 FQGTGA. The V gene end was trimmed by 2 bases and the J gene end by 2 bases; junction bases not matched to a gene: 1. The CDR3 is 15 residues long. The CDR3 bases that were read are TGTGCCAGCAGCTTAGGCGGGAGGGCCTACAATGAG. Amino acids: CASSLGGRAYNE. The full CDR3 sequence reads CASSLGGRAYNEQFF.